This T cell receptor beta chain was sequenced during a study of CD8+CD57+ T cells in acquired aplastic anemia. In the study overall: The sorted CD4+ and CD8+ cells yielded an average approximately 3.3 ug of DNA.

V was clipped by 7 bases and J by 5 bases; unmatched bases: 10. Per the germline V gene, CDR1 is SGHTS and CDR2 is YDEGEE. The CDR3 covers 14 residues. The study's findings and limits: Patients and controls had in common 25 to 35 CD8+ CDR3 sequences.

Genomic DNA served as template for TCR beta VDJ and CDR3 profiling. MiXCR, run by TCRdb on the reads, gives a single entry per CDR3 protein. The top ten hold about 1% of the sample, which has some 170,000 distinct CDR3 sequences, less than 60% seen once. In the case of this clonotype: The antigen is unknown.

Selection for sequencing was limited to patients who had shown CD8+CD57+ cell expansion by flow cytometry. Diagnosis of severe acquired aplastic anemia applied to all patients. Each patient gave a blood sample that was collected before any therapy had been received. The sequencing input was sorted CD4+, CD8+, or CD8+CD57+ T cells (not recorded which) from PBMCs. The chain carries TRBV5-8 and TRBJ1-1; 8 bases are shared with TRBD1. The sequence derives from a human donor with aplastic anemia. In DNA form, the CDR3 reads TGTGCCAGCTCACACTCAGGGGGCCGGACTGAAGCTTTCTTT. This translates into CASSHSGGRTEAFF.